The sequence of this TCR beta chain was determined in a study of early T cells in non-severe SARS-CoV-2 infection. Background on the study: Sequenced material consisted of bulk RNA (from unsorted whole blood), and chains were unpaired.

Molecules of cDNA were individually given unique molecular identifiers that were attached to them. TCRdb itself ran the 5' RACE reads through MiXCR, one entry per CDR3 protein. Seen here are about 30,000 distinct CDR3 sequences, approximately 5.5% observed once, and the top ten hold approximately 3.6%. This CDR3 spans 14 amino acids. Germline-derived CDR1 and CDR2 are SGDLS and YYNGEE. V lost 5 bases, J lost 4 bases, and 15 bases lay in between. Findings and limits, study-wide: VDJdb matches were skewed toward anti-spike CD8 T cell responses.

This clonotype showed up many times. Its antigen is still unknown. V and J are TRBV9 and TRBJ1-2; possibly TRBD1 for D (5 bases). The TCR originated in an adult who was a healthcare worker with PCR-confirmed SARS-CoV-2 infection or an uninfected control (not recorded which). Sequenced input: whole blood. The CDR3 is CASRVEGASYGYTF. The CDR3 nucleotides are TGTGCCAGCAGGGTTGAAGGGGCCTCCTATGGCTACACCTTC.